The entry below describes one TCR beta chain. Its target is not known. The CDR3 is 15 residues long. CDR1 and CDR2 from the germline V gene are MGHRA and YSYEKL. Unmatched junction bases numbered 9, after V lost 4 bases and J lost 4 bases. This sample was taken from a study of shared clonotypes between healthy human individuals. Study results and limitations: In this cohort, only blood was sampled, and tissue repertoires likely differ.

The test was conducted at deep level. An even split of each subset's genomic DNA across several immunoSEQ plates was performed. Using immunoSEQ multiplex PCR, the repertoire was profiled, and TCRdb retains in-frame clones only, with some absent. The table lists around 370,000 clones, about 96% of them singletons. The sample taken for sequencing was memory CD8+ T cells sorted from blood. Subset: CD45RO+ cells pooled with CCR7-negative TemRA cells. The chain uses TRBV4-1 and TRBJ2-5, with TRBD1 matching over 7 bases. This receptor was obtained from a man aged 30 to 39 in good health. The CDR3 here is CASSPDRVGGETQYF. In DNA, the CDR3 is TGCGCCAGCAGCCCAGACAGGGTCGGTGGAGAGACCCAGTACTTC.